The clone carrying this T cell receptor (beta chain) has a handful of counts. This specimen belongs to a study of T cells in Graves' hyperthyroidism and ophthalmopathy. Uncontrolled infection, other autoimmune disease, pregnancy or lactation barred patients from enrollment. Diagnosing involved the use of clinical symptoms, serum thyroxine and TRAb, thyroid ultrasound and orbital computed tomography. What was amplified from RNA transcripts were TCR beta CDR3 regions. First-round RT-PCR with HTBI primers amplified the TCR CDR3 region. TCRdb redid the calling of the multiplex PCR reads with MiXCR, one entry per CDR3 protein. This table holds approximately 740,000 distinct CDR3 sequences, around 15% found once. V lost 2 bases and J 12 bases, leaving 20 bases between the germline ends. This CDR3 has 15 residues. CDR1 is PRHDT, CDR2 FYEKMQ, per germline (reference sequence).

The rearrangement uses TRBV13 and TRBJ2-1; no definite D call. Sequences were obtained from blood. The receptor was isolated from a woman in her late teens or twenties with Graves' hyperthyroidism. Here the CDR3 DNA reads TGTGCCAGCAGCTTAATGGGTTCTAGTAAAGCCTTGCAGTTCTTC. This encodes CASSLMGSSKALQFF.